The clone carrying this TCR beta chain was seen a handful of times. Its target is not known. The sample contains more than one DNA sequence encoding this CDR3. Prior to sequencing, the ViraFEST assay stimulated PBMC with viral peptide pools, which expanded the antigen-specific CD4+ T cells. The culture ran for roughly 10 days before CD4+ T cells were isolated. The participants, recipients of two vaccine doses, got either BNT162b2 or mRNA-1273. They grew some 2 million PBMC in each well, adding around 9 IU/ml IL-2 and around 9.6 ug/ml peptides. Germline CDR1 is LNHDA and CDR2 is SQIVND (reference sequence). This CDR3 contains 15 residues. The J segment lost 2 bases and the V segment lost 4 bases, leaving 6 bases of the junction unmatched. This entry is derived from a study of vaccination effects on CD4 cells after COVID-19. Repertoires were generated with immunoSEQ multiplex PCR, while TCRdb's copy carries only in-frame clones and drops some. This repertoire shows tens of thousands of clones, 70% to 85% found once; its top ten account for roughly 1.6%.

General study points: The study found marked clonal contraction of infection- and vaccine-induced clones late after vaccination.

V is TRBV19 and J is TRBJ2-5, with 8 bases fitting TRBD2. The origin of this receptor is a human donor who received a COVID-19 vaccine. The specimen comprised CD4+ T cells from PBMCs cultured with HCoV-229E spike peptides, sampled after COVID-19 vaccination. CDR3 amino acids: CASSTLAGGQETQYF. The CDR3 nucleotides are TGTGCCAGTAGTACCCTAGCGGGTGGACAAGAGACCCAGTACTTC.